This T cell receptor (beta chain) is drawn from a study of PD-L1 blockade in urothelial cancer. Study information: Prior regimens of chemotherapy numbered 0 to 3 per patient. T cells were recovered from blood samples at a median of roughly 150,000.

Sample time point: pretreatment peripheral blood. Samples were collected from each patient before treatment and during treatment. Each patient gave between 1 and 8 of them in total. The repertoire was sequenced with immunoSEQ multiplex PCR; TCRdb's copy has only in-frame clones and lacks some. This sample has around 100,000 clones, with roughly 87% found just once. The V gene's germline CDR1 is MNHEY and CDR2 SMNVEV (reference sequence). The germline V and J ends were trimmed by 5 bases and 4 bases, with 13 bases remaining between them. The CDR3 is made up of 14 amino acids. Sequenced material: PBMCs, taken around atezolizumab (anti-PD-L1) treatment. J is TRBJ2-3 and V is TRBV27; tentatively, D is TRBD2 (6 bases). The TCR was taken from a man in his sixties with urothelial cancer. CDR3 nucleotide sequence: TGTGCCAGCAGTCCGACTTTAGCGGCAGATACGCAGTATTTT. Encoded protein: CASSPTLAADTQYF.